This passage covers 17 T cell receptor beta chains from one sample sequenced in a study of blood T cell repertoires in COVID-19. Clones were read by immunoSEQ multiplex PCR, and TCRdb kept only the in-frame ones, dropping some. The repertoire holds around 340,000 clones, around nine tenths seen once, with over 0.9% in the top ten. The sequenced sample consisted of PBMCs or T cells enriched from blood (not recorded which). The origin of the receptors is a woman under 40 who had been exposed to COVID-19.

This chain joins TRBV28 and TRBJ1-2, with D possibly TRBD1 on 5 matching bases. V lost 8 bases and J lost 2, with 15 bases in between. The CDR3 spans 14 residues. Germline CDR1 and CDR2: MDHEN and SYDVKM. The CDR3 bases are TGTGCCAGCGCGCCCGGGGGGGTGAACTATGGCTACACCTTC. Amino acids: CASAPGGVNYGYTF.

The chain is built from TRBV13 and TRBJ2-1; D gene ambiguous. This CDR3 region has 14 residues. Germline V gives CDR1 PRHDT, CDR2 FYEKMQ (reference sequence). Trimming took 4 bases from V and 1 from J, leaving 8 bases between them. The CDR3 DNA is TGTGCCAGCAGCTGGAGTTCGTCCTACAATGAGCAGTTCTTC. Translation: CASSWSSSYNEQFF. Looking up the rest from reference TRBV13 and TRBJ2-1 gives the full variable domain: AAGVIQSPRHLIKEKRETATLKCYPIPRHDTVYWYQQGPGQDPQFLISFYEKMQSDKGSIPDRFSAQQFSDYHSELNMSSLELGDSALYFCASSWSSSYNEQFFGPGTRLTVL.

J is TRBJ1-2 and V is TRBV5-1; TRBD1 matches at 7 bases. Trimming removed 0 bases from V and 6 bases from J; junction bases left unmatched: 8. This CDR3 has 15 amino acids. Looked up from germline, CDR1 is SGHRS and CDR2 is YFSETQ. CDR3 amino acids: CASSLEEGARNGYTF. CDR3 coding DNA: TGCGCCAGCAGCTTGGAGGAGGGGGCGCGGAATGGCTACACCTTC.

The rearrangement joins TRBV28 to TRBJ1-2, with 7 positions matching TRBD1. The length of the CDR3 is 13 residues. Per germline, CDR1 MDHEN and CDR2 SYDVKM. Losses at the gene ends were 3 bases for V and 4 bases for J; bases not matched to a gene: 2. In DNA form, the CDR3 reads TGTGCCAGCAGTTTTGACAGGGTCTATGGCTACACCTTC. Amino acid sequence: CASSFDRVYGYTF.

This sequence joins TRBV6-5 and TRBJ2-1; 7 bases line up with TRBD2. This CDR3 contains 15 residues. The junction had 1 base not matched to a gene; V was cut back by 2 bases and J by 0 bases. CDR1 is MNHEY, CDR2 SVGAGI, per germline. CDR3 in DNA: TGTGCCAGCAGTTACCGACTAGCCTCCTACAATGAGCAGTTCTTC. Amino acids: CASSYRLASYNEQFF.

The chain is built from TRBV19 and TRBJ1-2; 10 nucleotides align to TRBD1. Germline V gene data show CDR1 as LNHDA and CDR2 as SQIVND (reference sequence). Losses at the gene ends were 8 bases for V and 7 bases for J; bases not matched to a gene: 7. The CDR3 sequence is 13 residues long. This CDR3 reads CASGDRGSGGYTF. As DNA, the CDR3 is TGTGCCAGTGGGGACAGGGGTTCCGGTGGCTACACCTTC.

V gene TRBV18 combines with J gene TRBJ1-5; 8 bases fit TRBD1. The CDR3 runs 15 residues. From germline, CDR1 is KGHSH and CDR2 LQKENI. The trim removed 4 bases at V and 8 bases at J, leaving 10 bases unmatched. CDR3 nucleotides: TGTGCCAGCTCACGGGAAGACAGGGGAGAAGAGCCCCAGCATTTT. Encoded protein: CASSREDRGEEPQHF.

The CDR3 here is CASSDDGTGIKNEQFF. The CDR3 DNA is TGTGCCAGCAGTGATGACGGGACAGGGATTAAGAATGAGCAGTTCTTC. This chain joins TRBV28 and TRBJ2-1; 9 bases agree with TRBD1. V trimming: 5 bases; J trimming: 7 bases; junction bases outside the gene matches: 12. Germline values: CDR1 MDHEN, CDR2 SYDVKM. The CDR3 covers 16 residues.

The chain links TRBV27 to TRBJ2-6; the match to TRBD2 covers 8 bases. Germline V gene data show CDR1 as MNHEY and CDR2 as SMNVEV (reference sequence). The V gene end was trimmed by 6 bases and the J gene end by 1 base; junction bases not matched to a gene: 8. This CDR3 has 17 amino acids. The CDR3 coding sequence is TGTGCCAGCAGCGGGGGGGGTTGGGCTTCTGGGGCCAACGTCCTGACTTTC. This gives the protein CASSGGGWASGANVLTF. Supplemented by reference TRBV27 and TRBJ2-6, the full variable domain reads EAQVTQNPRYLITVTGKKLTVTCSQNMNHEYMSWYRQDPGLGLRQIYYSMNVEVTDKGDVPEGYKVSRKEKRNFPLILESPSPNQTSLYFCASSGGGWASGANVLTFGAGSRLTVL.

The chain carries TRBV19 and TRBJ1-5, with a weak D call TRBD1 (5 bases). Trimming stripped 3 bases from V and 0 bases from J, with 15 bases between. From germline, CDR1 is LNHDA and CDR2 SQIVND (reference sequence). The CDR3 totals 17 residues. CDR3 protein: CASSIPTGTLSNQPQHF. The CDR3 coding sequence is TGTGCCAGTAGTATCCCCACAGGAACCCTTAGCAATCAGCCCCAGCATTTT.

This chain uses TRBV7-2 with TRBJ2-1; D is unresolved. Per germline, CDR1 SGHTA and CDR2 FQGNSA. CDR3 length: 14 amino acids. Trimming took off 2 bases at V and 6 bases at J, with 11 bases between the two ends. The CDR3 DNA is TGTGCCAGCAGCTTAATGCTACTGAGCAATGAGCAGTTCTTC. As protein: CASSLMLLSNEQFF. Complete variable domain (other parts from reference TRBV7-2 and TRBJ2-1): GAGVSQSPSNKVTEKGKDVELRCDPISGHTALYWYRQSLGQGLEFLIYFQGNSAPDKSGLPSDRFSAERTGGSVSTLTIQRTQQEDSAVYLCASSLMLLSNEQFFGPGTRLTVL.

The genes are TRBV10-3 and TRBJ2-1; TRBD2 matches at 11 bases. There are 14 residues in the CDR3. Trimming removed 7 bases from V and 9 bases from J; junction bases left unmatched: 8. Germline V gene data show CDR1 as ENHRY and CDR2 as SYGVKD. The CDR3 spells CAITPSGRSFEQFF. In DNA form, the CDR3 reads TGTGCCATCACCCCTAGCGGGAGGTCTTTTGAGCAGTTCTTC.

The V call is TRBV11-2, the J call TRBJ2-5; D is unresolved. Germline V gene lookup returns CDR1 SGHAT and CDR2 FQNNGV. This CDR3 contains 11 residues. V shed 1 base and J shed 7 bases, with 4 bases lying between them. CDR3 residues: CASSLAGTQYF. The CDR3 nucleotides read TGTGCCAGCAGCTTAGCGGGGACCCAGTACTTC.

This clone was observed once. The chain has TRBV7-9 and TRBJ1-5; 10 nucleotides agree with TRBD1. The CDR3 loop spans 15 amino acids. The germline V gene encodes CDR1 SEHNR and CDR2 FQNEAQ (reference sequence). V lost 3 bases and J lost 4; bases outside the gene matches: 3. The CDR3 is CASSFGTGVNQPQHF. The CDR3 DNA follows: TGTGCCAGCAGCTTCGGGACAGGGGTTAATCAGCCCCAGCATTTT.

This chain links TRBV6-2 or TRBV6-3 with TRBJ2-3; no clear D gene. V shed 4 bases and J shed 1 base, with 9 bases lying between them. Germline lookup yields CDR1 MNHEY and CDR2 SVGEGT. This CDR3 has 14 residues. CDR3: CASSWRLGTDTQYF. The CDR3 DNA follows: TGTGCCAGCAGTTGGCGTCTAGGCACAGATACGCAGTATTTT.

V and J are TRBV9 and TRBJ1-6; 9 bases are shared with TRBD1. The CDR3 covers 15 residues. CDR1 SGDLS and CDR2 YYNGEE come from the germline V gene. The junction had 5 bases not matched to a gene; V was cut back by 3 bases and J by 7 bases. In nucleotides, the CDR3 is TGTGCCAGCAGCGCGGGGGACAGGGTGAATTCACCCCTCCACTTT. Residues: CASSAGDRVNSPLHF. Based on the CDR3 plus reference TRBV9 and TRBJ1-6, the full variable domain is DSGVTQTPKHLITATGQRVTLRCSPRSGDLSVYWYQQSLDQGLQFLIQYYNGEERAKGNILERFSAQQFPDLHSELNLSSLELGDSALYFCASSAGDRVNSPLHFGNGTRLTVT.

The rearrangement links TRBV27 to TRBJ2-1; 7 bases align to TRBD2. The CDR3 has 15 amino acids. The germline CDR1 and CDR2 sequences are MNHEY and SMNVEV (reference sequence). V lost 8 bases, J lost 9 bases, and 16 bases stayed unmatched. As DNA, the CDR3 is TGTGCCAGCCGAGCGAGGCTAGCGGCGCCTCGTGAGCAGTTCTTC. Translating it yields CASRARLAAPREQFF.